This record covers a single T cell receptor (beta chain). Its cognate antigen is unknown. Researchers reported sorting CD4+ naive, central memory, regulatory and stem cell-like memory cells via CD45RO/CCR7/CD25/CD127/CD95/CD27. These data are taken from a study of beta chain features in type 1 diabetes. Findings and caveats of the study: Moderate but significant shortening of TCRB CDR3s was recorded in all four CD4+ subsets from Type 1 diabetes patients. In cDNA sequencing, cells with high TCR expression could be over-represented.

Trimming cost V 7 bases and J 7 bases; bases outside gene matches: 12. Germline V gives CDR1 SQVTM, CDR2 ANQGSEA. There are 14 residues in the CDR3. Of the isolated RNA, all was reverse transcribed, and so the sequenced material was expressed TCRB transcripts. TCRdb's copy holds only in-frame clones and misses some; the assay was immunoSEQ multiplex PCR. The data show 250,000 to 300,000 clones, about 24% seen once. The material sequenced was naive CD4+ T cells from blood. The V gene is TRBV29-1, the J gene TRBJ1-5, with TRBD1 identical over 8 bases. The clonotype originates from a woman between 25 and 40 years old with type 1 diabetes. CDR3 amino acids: CSASGGQGGQPQHF. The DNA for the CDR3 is TGCAGCGCCTCAGGTGGACAGGGCGGACAGCCCCAGCATTTT. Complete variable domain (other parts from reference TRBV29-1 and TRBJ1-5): SAVISQKPSRDICQRGTSLTIQCQVDSQVTMMFWYRQQPGQSLTLIATANQGSEATYESGFVIDKFPISRPNLTFSTLTVSNMSPEDSSIYLCSASGGQGGQPQHFGDGTRLSIL.